The TCR beta chain under discussion was sequenced for a study of CD8 T cells in ankylosing spondylitis. Broader study findings: Those disease-linked clones were CD8+; they were also relatively rare in peripheral blood. Seemingly characteristic of ankylosing spondylitis blood was a TCR beta motif consisting of under ten highly homologous variants. The authors reported significant enrichment of disease-linked clones in matched ankylosing spondylitis synovial fluid.

V gave up 4 bases and J gave up 5 bases; unmatched junction bases: 4. There are 15 residues in the CDR3. Germline V gene lookup returns CDR1 SGHTA and CDR2 FQGNSA. TCRdb itself ran the 5' RACE reads through MiXCR, one entry per CDR3 protein. Of approximately 240,000 distinct CDR3 sequences detected, approximately 10% appear once; the ten largest clones hold about 3%. With respect to this clonotype: Its matching antigen is unknown.

The source material was blood, either unsorted or a sorted T cell fraction (not recorded which). This clonotype originated in a male donor with ankylosing spondylitis or in good health (not recorded which). The chain uses TRBV7-2 and TRBJ2-2; 10 nucleotides match TRBD2. CDR3 region: CASSSSGGGTGELFF. The CDR3 nucleotides are TGTGCCAGCAGCTCTAGCGGGGGCGGGACCGGGGAGCTGTTTTTT.